These 24 T cell receptor beta chains were all obtained from the same sample, sequenced in a study of blood T cell repertoires in COVID-19. Profiled with immunoSEQ multiplex PCR; TCRdb holds only in-frame clones, not every one. The repertoire consists of tens of thousands of clones, with over 75% occurring once and the leading ten covering 5% to 6.5%. Input material: peripheral blood. These receptors were obtained from a man in his forties or fifties with active COVID-19.

The rearrangement joins TRBV4-3 to TRBJ2-7; D remains ambiguous. Trimming pared 0 bases from V and 3 bases from J, leaving 6 bases between. There are 13 residues in the CDR3. Germline-derived CDR1 and CDR2 are LGHNA and YSLEER. As DNA, the CDR3 is TGCGCCAGCAGCCAAGACTCAGGCTACGAGCAGTACTTC. Amino acids: CASSQDSGYEQYF.

V gene TRBV29-1 combines with J gene TRBJ1-2; unclear D gene. There are 11 residues in the CDR3. Trimming cost V 4 bases and J 1 base, with 4 bases left between them. Germline V CDR1 and CDR2: SQVTM, ANQGSEA. CDR3 sequence reads: CSVVSNYGYTF. The CDR3 region has the DNA TGCAGCGTTGTCAGTAACTATGGCTACACCTTC.

The J gene is TRBJ2-3, the V gene TRBV5-1, with D possibly TRBD2 on 6 matching bases. V gave up 5 bases and J gave up 4 bases, with 11 bases separating them. The germline V gene has CDR1 SGHRS and CDR2 YFSETQ. The CDR3 is 13 residues long. CDR3 DNA: TGCGCCAGCAGTTCGGGAGTAGCAGATACGCAGTATTTT. Translation: CASSSGVADTQYF.

The gene calls are TRBV6-6 and TRBJ1-3, with D possibly TRBD1 on 6 matching bases. Looked up from germline, CDR1 is MNHNY and CDR2 is SVGAGI (reference sequence). The V end was cut by 7 bases, the J end by 0 bases, with 16 bases between. The CDR3 runs to 16 residues. CDR3 sequence (DNA): TGTGCCAGCACCTTGACAGGTCCGCCCTCTGGAAACACCATATATTTT. Its protein is CASTLTGPPSGNTIYF.

The V and J genes are TRBV2 and TRBJ1-3, with a possible D match to TRBD1 (5 bases). V lost 6 bases, J lost 0 bases, and 9 bases lay in between. The CDR3 has 14 amino acids. Germline V lookup: CDR1 SNHLY, CDR2 FYNNEI. Written as DNA, the CDR3 is TGTGCCAGCAGCCCGGACATCTCTGGAAACACCATATATTTT. It codes for CASSPDISGNTIYF.

The chain carries TRBV7-3 and TRBJ2-7; 8 bases fit TRBD1. Germline V CDR1 and CDR2: SGHTA, FQGTGA. The CDR3 runs 14 residues. After removal of 6 bases from V and 2 bases from J, the junction contained 6 bases not matched to a gene. The CDR3 loop is CASRPGQATYEQYF. CDR3 DNA: TGTGCCAGCAGACCGGGACAGGCCACCTACGAGCAGTACTTC.

This clone appeared a single time. This chain connects TRBV28 to TRBJ1-4, with 7 bases fitting TRBD1. With 4 bases clipped from V and 4 bases from J, the junction kept 3 bases outside the gene matches. The germline CDR1 and CDR2 sequences are MDHEN and SYDVKM. The CDR3 runs to 14 residues. The DNA for the CDR3 is TGTGCCAGCAGTTCGGGACAGAATAATGAAAAACTGTTTTTT. Translated, it gives CASSSGQNNEKLFF.

The chain uses TRBV5-8 and TRBJ1-2; no clear D gene. This CDR3 comprises 11 residues. V was cut by 5 bases and J by 5 bases, with 7 bases left in between. The germline CDR1 and CDR2 sequences are SGHTS and YDEGEE. CDR3 in DNA: TGTGCCAGCAGACTAGGGTATGGCTACACCTTC. Protein: CASRLGYGYTF.

The chain uses TRBV23-1 and TRBJ2-7, with TRBD1 matching 9 bases. TRBV23-1 is an ORF, and what it does is uncertain. J gave up 4 bases and V 4 bases, and 5 bases lay outside the gene matches. This CDR3 contains 14 residues. In nucleotides, the CDR3 is TGCGCCAGCAGTCGAGGACAGGGGACGTACGAGCAGTACTTC. This encodes CASSRGQGTYEQYF.

This clone was found a few times. The CDR3 DNA sequence: TGTGCCACCGGGGACAGGCAAGAGACCCAGTACTTC. Its protein is CATGDRQETQYF. This rearrangement joins TRBV10-3 to TRBJ2-5; TRBD1 matches 8 bases. Looked up from germline, CDR1 is ENHRY and CDR2 is SYGVKD. CDR3 length equals 12 residues. Unmatched junction bases numbered 3, after V lost 10 bases and J lost 2 bases.

The gene calls are TRBV9 and TRBJ1-6; no clear D gene. Germline CDR1 and CDR2: SGDLS and YYNGEE. The V end was cut by 0 bases, the J end by 6 bases, with 7 bases between. CDR3 size: 14 residues. The CDR3 loop is CASSVGSSNSPLHF. The CDR3 coding sequence is TGTGCCAGCAGCGTAGGGAGTAGTAATTCACCCCTCCACTTT.

The gene calls are TRBV5-4 and TRBJ1-2, with 9 bases identical to TRBD1. The V gene end was trimmed by 3 bases and the J gene end by 8 bases; junction bases not matched to a gene: 5. This CDR3 has 13 amino acids. Germline V lookup: CDR1 SGHNT, CDR2 YYREEE (reference sequence). Here the CDR3 reads CASSYTGGRGYTF. In nucleotides, the CDR3 is TGTGCCAGCAGCTATACAGGGGGCCGCGGCTACACCTTC.

The rearrangement links TRBV28 to TRBJ2-5, with a weak D call TRBD1 (6 bases). Trimming took 3 bases from V and 5 from J, leaving 13 bases between them. The length of the CDR3 is 14 residues. The germline V gene encodes CDR1 MDHEN and CDR2 SYDVKM. The CDR3 DNA reads as TGTGCCAGCAGTTTTCAGGGGTGGGTTGAGACCCAGTACTTC. Its translation: CASSFQGWVETQYF.

This rearrangement joins TRBV13 to TRBJ1-2; 8 bases agree with TRBD1. V lost 0 bases and J lost 3; bases outside the gene matches: 9. Germline V gene data show CDR1 as PRHDT and CDR2 as FYEKMQ (reference sequence). CDR3 length equals 17 residues. CDR3 sequence (DNA): TGTGCCAGCAGCTTAGGCCAAAGGGCAGGGGGCCACTATGGCTACACCTTC. Amino acid sequence: CASSLGQRAGGHYGYTF. Together with reference TRBV13 and TRBJ1-2, the CDR3 gives the full variable domain: AAGVIQSPRHLIKEKRETATLKCYPIPRHDTVYWYQQGPGQDPQFLISFYEKMQSDKGSIPDRFSAQQFSDYHSELNMSSLELGDSALYFCASSLGQRAGGHYGYTFGSGTRLTVV.

The chain recombines TRBV19 with TRBJ2-3, with 9 bases identical to TRBD2. CDR3 size: 15 residues. CDR1 is LNHDA, CDR2 SQIVND, per germline (reference sequence). Trimming at V came to 5 bases and at J to 4 bases, leaving 7 bases not matched to a gene. The CDR3 spells CASSSSGTSPDTQYF. CDR3 coding DNA: TGTGCCAGTAGTTCCTCCGGGACTAGCCCAGATACGCAGTATTTT.

The V gene is TRBV10-3, the J gene TRBJ2-3; D is possibly TRBD2 (6 bases). V was cut by 0 bases and J by 0 bases, with 16 bases left in between. CDR1 and CDR2 (germline): ENHRY, SYGVKD. The CDR3 runs to 18 residues. The DNA of the CDR3 is TGTGCCATCAGTGAGTCGCTCGGGGGACCGGGGAGCACAGATACGCAGTATTTT. It specifies CAISESLGGPGSTDTQYF.

The J gene is TRBJ2-1, the V gene TRBV10-3, with D unresolved. Germline V CDR1 and CDR2: ENHRY, SYGVKD. Deletions cut 8 bases from V and 6 bases from J, with 8 bases between. CDR3 size: 11 residues. The CDR3 region is CAIGATNEQFF. The DNA of the CDR3 is TGTGCCATCGGAGCCACCAATGAGCAGTTCTTC.

The chain combines TRBV5-1 with TRBJ1-2; 7 nucleotides align to TRBD1. The CDR3 spans 16 residues. Germline values: CDR1 SGHRS, CDR2 YFSETQ. V gave up 4 bases and J gave up 5 bases; unmatched junction bases: 14. CDR3 region: CASSPGGGAALYGYTF. In DNA form, the CDR3 reads TGCGCCAGCAGCCCGGGAGGGGGCGCGGCCCTTTATGGCTACACCTTC.

The chain links TRBV7-3 to TRBJ2-5, with TRBD1 matching 8 bases. Germline CDR1 reads SGHTA; CDR2 reads FQGTGA. Trimming cost V 1 base and J 5 bases; bases outside gene matches: 6. The CDR3 has 15 residues. This CDR3 reads CASSLRSGGSETQYF. CDR3 DNA sequence: TGTGCCAGCAGCTTAAGGTCAGGGGGCAGCGAGACCCAGTACTTC. The complete variable domain, with remaining parts taken from reference TRBV7-3 and TRBJ2-5, reads GAGVSQTPSNKVTEKGKYVELRCDPISGHTALYWYRQSLGQGPEFLIYFQGTGAADDSGLPNDRFFAVRPEGSVSTLKIQRTERGDSAVYLCASSLRSGGSETQYFGPGTRLLVL.

This sequence joins TRBV6-2 or TRBV6-3 and TRBJ2-5; 14 nucleotides align to TRBD2. The V gene's germline CDR1 is MNHEY and CDR2 SVGEGT. CDR3 length: 19 residues. V lost 6 bases to trimming and J lost 5 bases; unmatched junction nucleotides: 17. CDR3 amino acids: CASSWGLAGDSVQGETQYF. CDR3 bases: TGTGCCAGCAGCTGGGGACTAGCGGGGGACTCGGTTCAGGGGGAGACCCAGTACTTC.

V gene TRBV9 combines with J gene TRBJ2-3; tentatively, D is TRBD1 (6 bases). The ends were cut back, 0 bases at V and 0 bases at J, with 11 bases in the middle. The germline V gene encodes CDR1 SGDLS and CDR2 YYNGEE. The CDR3 runs to 16 residues. The CDR3 sequence: CASSVVVGASTDTQYF. The CDR3 nucleotides are TGTGCCAGCAGCGTAGTGGTGGGGGCTAGCACAGATACGCAGTATTTT.

V gene TRBV30 combines with J gene TRBJ1-2; D may be TRBD1 (5 bases). CDR3 size: 13 residues. The germline V and J ends were trimmed by 5 bases and 5 bases, with 15 bases remaining between them. Germline CDR1 reads GTSNPN; CDR2 reads SVGIG (reference sequence). CDR3 coding DNA: TGTGCCTGGGAAAGGGACTCCTTATATGGCTACACCTTC. Translating gives CAWERDSLYGYTF.

This clone has more than one count but fewer than ten. The chain has TRBV10-3 and TRBJ2-3; 10 nucleotides agree with TRBD2. Germline values: CDR1 ENHRY, CDR2 SYGVKD. V lost 5 bases, J lost 3 bases, and 5 bases stayed unmatched. CDR3 length equals 15 residues. The CDR3 here is CAISKLAGLTDTQYF. CDR3 DNA sequence: TGTGCCATCAGTAAACTAGCGGGACTAACAGATACGCAGTATTTT.

Regarding this clone: At the DNA level, this CDR3 is encoded by other sequences in the same sample as well. Written as DNA, the CDR3 is TGTGCCAGCAGCTTAGGGCAGGGAGGTGGCTACACCTTC. As protein: CASSLGQGGGYTF. This chain uses TRBV7-2 with TRBJ1-2, with D perhaps TRBD1 (5 bases). Looked up from germline, CDR1 is SGHTA and CDR2 is FQGNSA. This CDR3 is 13 amino acids long. Trimming shortened V by 1 base and J by 7 bases, and 10 bases separated the two germline ends. Filled out from reference TRBV7-2 and TRBJ1-2, the complete variable domain reads GAGVSQSPSNKVTEKGKDVELRCDPISGHTALYWYRQSLGQGLEFLIYFQGNSAPDKSGLPSDRFSAERTGGSVSTLTIQRTQQEDSAVYLCASSLGQGGGYTFGSGTRLTVV.